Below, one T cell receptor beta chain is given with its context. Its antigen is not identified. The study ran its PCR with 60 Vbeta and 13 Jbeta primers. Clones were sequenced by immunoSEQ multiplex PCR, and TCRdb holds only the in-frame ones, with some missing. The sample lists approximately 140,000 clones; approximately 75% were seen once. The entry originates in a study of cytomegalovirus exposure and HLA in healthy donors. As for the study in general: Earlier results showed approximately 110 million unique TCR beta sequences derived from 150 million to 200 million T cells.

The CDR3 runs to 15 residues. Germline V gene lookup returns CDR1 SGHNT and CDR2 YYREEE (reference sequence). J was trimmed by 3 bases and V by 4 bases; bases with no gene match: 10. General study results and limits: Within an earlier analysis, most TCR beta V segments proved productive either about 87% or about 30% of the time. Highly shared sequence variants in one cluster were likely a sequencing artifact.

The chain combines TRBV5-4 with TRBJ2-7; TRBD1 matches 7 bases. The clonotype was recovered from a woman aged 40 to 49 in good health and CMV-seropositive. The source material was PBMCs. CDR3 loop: CASSVTGTVYYEQYF. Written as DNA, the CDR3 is TGTGCCAGCAGCGTTACCGGGACAGTGTACTACGAGCAGTACTTC.